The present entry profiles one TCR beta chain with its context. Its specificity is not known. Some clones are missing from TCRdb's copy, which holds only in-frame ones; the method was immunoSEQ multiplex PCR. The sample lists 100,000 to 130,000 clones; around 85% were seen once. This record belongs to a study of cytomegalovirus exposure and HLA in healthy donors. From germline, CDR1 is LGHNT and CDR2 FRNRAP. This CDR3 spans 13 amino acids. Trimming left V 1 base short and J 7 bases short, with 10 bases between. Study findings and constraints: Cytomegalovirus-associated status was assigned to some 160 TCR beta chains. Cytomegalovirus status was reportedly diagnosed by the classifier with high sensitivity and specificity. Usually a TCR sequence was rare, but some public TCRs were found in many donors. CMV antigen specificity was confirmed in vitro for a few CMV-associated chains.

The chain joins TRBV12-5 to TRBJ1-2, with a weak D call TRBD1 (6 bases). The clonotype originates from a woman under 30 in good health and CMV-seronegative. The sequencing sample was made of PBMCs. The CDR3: CASGLDREGGYTF. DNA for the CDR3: TGTGCTAGTGGTTTGGACAGGGAGGGTGGCTACACCTTC. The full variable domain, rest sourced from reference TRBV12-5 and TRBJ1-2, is DARVTQTPRHKVTEMGQEVTMRCQPILGHNTVFWYRQTMMQGLELLAYFRNRAPLDDSGMPKDRFSAEMPDATLATLKIQPSEPRDSAVYFCASGLDREGGYTFGSGTRLTVV.